These 14 T cell receptor beta chains came from one sample sequenced in a study of T-cell reconstitution after alpha-beta-depleted transplantation in children. Molecular barcoding with unique molecular identifiers was used for the TCRbeta library. TCRdb ran MiXCR on the PCR reads and lists one entry per CDR3 protein. The repertoire holds more than 500,000 distinct CDR3 sequences, with roughly 11% as singletons. Sequenced here: PBMCs, mostly from graft donor cells, sampled 180 days after TCRalphabeta/CD19-depleted stem cell transplant. The source of these receptors is a female patient aged 2-9 years who had a stem cell transplant for aplastic anemia, so the T cells may come from the graft donor.

The table lists this clonotype with a few counts. Here the CDR3 reads CASSFSGGIGELFF. CDR3 nucleotide sequence: TGTGCCAGCAGTTTCTCGGGGGGAATCGGGGAGCTGTTTTTT. This chain connects TRBV12-3 or TRBV12-4 to TRBJ2-2, with 7 bases matching TRBD2. This CDR3 is 14 amino acids long. The trim removed 3 bases at V and 7 bases at J, leaving 5 bases unmatched.

This rearrangement joins TRBV12-3 or TRBV12-4 to TRBJ2-5; no clear D. This CDR3 spans 13 amino acids. V shed 5 bases and J shed 2 bases, with 9 bases lying between them. CDR3 DNA: TGTGCCAGCAGTCGTGTACAGCAAGAGACCCAGTACTTC. As protein: CASSRVQQETQYF.

This clonotype has more than one count but fewer than ten. The genes are TRBV3-1 and TRBJ1-5; no definite D call. Germline lookup yields CDR1 LGHDT and CDR2 YNNKEL (reference sequence). This CDR3 contains 14 residues. Trimming took off 0 bases at V and 5 bases at J, with 8 bases between the two ends. CDR3 in amino acids: CASSQDRRDQPQHF. For the CDR3, the DNA is TGTGCCAGCAGCCAAGACAGGCGGGATCAGCCCCAGCATTTT. Variable domain in full (rest from reference TRBV3-1 and TRBJ1-5): DTAVSQTPKYLVTQMGNDKSIKCEQNLGHDTMYWYKQDSKKFLKIMFSYNNKELIINETVPNRFSPKSPDKAHLNLHINSLELGDSAVYFCASSQDRRDQPQHFGDGTRLSIL.

This clonotype was counted between two and nine times. The chain is built from TRBV15 and TRBJ2-5, with D perhaps TRBD1 (5 bases). In germline, CDR1 is LNHNV, CDR2 YYDKDF (reference sequence). V lost 5 bases and J 5 bases, leaving 12 bases between the germline ends. The CDR3 spans 13 residues. The CDR3 DNA sequence: TGTGCCACCAGCGCAGGGTGGCGGGAGACCCAGTACTTC. This encodes CATSAGWRETQYF.

The chain links TRBV7-2 to TRBJ2-7, with 10 bases fitting TRBD2. CDR1 and CDR2 (germline): SGHTA, FQGNSA. Trimming at V came to 4 bases and at J to 4 bases, leaving 10 bases not matched to a gene. The CDR3 loop spans 16 amino acids. The CDR3, as DNA: TGTGCCAGCAGCTCCATGGCTGGGACTAGCGTTTACGAGCAGTACTTC. It codes for CASSSMAGTSVYEQYF.

This clonotype was detected many times. J is TRBJ2-7 and V is TRBV4-1; TRBD1 is a possible D gene (6 bases). The germline V and J ends were trimmed by 4 bases and 5 bases, with 15 bases remaining between them. Per germline, CDR1 MGHRA and CDR2 YSYEKL. The CDR3 totals 14 residues. In DNA form, the CDR3 reads TGCGCCAGCAGCCTTCACGAGGGGGAGAACGAGCAGTACGTC. It codes for CASSLHEGENEQYV.

V and J are TRBV5-1 and TRBJ2-5; 7 positions agree with TRBD1. This CDR3 spans 16 amino acids. The ends lost 0 bases at V and 3 bases at J; junction bases unmatched: 8. The germline V gene encodes CDR1 SGHRS and CDR2 YFSETQ. In DNA form, the CDR3 reads TGCGCCAGCAGCTTGGACGGGACAGTAACTAAAGAGACCCAGTACTTC. Translated, it gives CASSLDGTVTKETQYF.

This clonotype was counted only a few times. V usage is TRBV19 and J usage is TRBJ2-7, with TRBD1 matching 7 bases. Germline loops: CDR1 LNHDA, CDR2 SQIVND (reference sequence). This CDR3 spans 15 amino acids. With 5 bases clipped from V and 4 bases from J, the junction kept 11 bases outside the gene matches. This CDR3 is CASSSSGTATYEQYF. The CDR3 DNA reads TGTGCCAGTAGTTCATCCGGGACAGCGACTTACGAGCAGTACTTC.

Only a few counts were recorded for this clonotype. The chain is built from TRBV25-1 and TRBJ2-7, with 7 bases aligning to TRBD2. The CDR3 loop spans 17 amino acids. J lost 5 bases, V lost 6 bases, and 19 bases had no gene match. CDR1 MGHDK and CDR2 SYGVNS come from the germline V gene. CDR3 residues: CASSYFQGAGPENEQYF. In nucleotides, the CDR3 is TGTGCCAGCAGCTATTTTCAAGGAGCGGGACCCGAAAACGAGCAGTACTTC.

The genes are TRBV6-5 and TRBJ1-5; D is possibly TRBD1 (6 bases). The V and J ends lost 1 base and 0 bases respectively, with 16 bases between them. CDR1 is MNHEY, CDR2 SVGAGI, per germline. This CDR3 is built from 18 residues. Here the CDR3 reads CASSYWTQGMNSNQPQHF. CDR3 sequence (DNA): TGTGCCAGCAGTTACTGGACCCAGGGGATGAATAGCAATCAGCCCCAGCATTTT.

This clonotype was counted ten times or more. This chain connects TRBV28 to TRBJ1-2, with 7 bases fitting TRBD1. The CDR3 runs to 13 residues. Germline V gives CDR1 MDHEN, CDR2 SYDVKM. After removal of 5 bases from V and 4 bases from J, the junction contained 4 bases not matched to a gene. CDR3 sequence reads: CASSRGTVYGYTF. The DNA of the CDR3 is TGTGCCAGCAGTCGTGGGACAGTCTATGGCTACACCTTC.

This clonotype appeared a few times. The chain couples TRBV6-1 to TRBJ1-6; weak D call: TRBD1 (6 bases). Trimming stripped 6 bases from V and 5 bases from J, with 17 bases between. Germline V gene lookup returns CDR1 MNHNS and CDR2 SASEGT. The CDR3 length is 16 residues. The CDR3, as DNA: TGTGCCAGCAGAGGGAGGACCGGGACAAATAATTCACCCCTCCACTTT. This codes for CASRGRTGTNNSPLHF.

Concerning this clonotype: The junction does not match germline at one end; this may be a read error. The chain is built from TRBV7-2 and TRBJ2-2, with TRBD2 as a possible D gene (5 bases). The CDR3 runs 17 residues. The germline CDR1 and CDR2 sequences are SGHTA and FQGNSA. For the CDR3, the DNA is TGTGCCAGCAGCTTAGCAGGTCGGCCCGACAACACCGGGGAGCTGTTTTTC. Translated, it gives CASSLAGRPDNTGELFF.

V usage is TRBV20-1 and J usage is TRBJ2-3; TRBD2 is a possible D gene (6 bases). This CDR3 is built from 14 residues. Trimming took off 6 bases at V and 2 bases at J, with 15 bases between the two ends. Germline values: CDR1 DFQATT, CDR2 SNEGSKA (reference sequence). The CDR3 DNA reads TGCAGTGCCCGCCCCCGGGAGTCCACAGATACGCAGTATTTT. As protein: CSARPRESTDTQYF.